This entry features one TCR beta chain sequence. The antigen remains unidentified. These data come from a study of vaccination and CD4 T cells after COVID-19. Study in general: Convalescent patients, SARS-CoV-2 positive by nasal swab PCR, comprised some 10 mild cases and one severe case. Study observations and caveats: In median terms, SARS-CoV-2-reactive clonotypes went from about 20 to 38, a nonsignificant rise.

With the Oncomine TCR Beta short-read assay, DNA from cultured CD4+ T cells was sequenced. TCRdb re-called the PCR reads with MiXCR, one entry per CDR3 protein. Here the sample spans about 20,000 distinct CDR3 sequences, around 52% being singletons. Germline V gene data show CDR1 as SGHTA and CDR2 as FQGTGA. This CDR3 contains 14 residues. Trimming pared 5 bases from V and 0 bases from J, leaving 8 bases between. Treatment given: 10-day PBMC culture with coronavirus spike peptide pools or control peptides (ViraFEST assay). The TCR sequence derives from a human donor who had recovered from COVID-19. The specimen sequenced was CD4+ T cells from blood, cultured in vitro. V is TRBV7-3 and J is TRBJ1-3, with a possible D match to TRBD1 (6 bases). The CDR3 spells CASSQGFSGNTIYF. DNA for the CDR3: TGTGCCAGCAGCCAGGGGTTCTCTGGAAACACCATATATTTT.